This T cell receptor (beta chain) derives from a study of T cells in Graves' hyperthyroidism and ophthalmopathy. General study results and limits: Most clonotypes expanded in the thyroid (above 0.001) were also present in blood.

The investigators amplified TCR beta CDR3 regions from RNA transcripts. The HTBI set primed first-round TCR CDR3 RT-PCR. TCRdb redid the calling of the multiplex PCR reads with MiXCR, one entry per CDR3 protein. The table records about 640,000 distinct CDR3 sequences, about a fifth of them present only once. V trimming: 6 bases; J trimming: 6 bases; junction bases outside the gene matches: 10. CDR3 size: 14 residues. CDR1 is DFQATT, CDR2 SNEGSKA, per germline (reference sequence). Roughly 10 ml of fresh peripheral blood supplied the PBMCs. As for this clonotype: No antigen is known for it.

The TCR comes from a man aged 25 to 45 with Graves' ophthalmopathy. The J gene is TRBJ2-3, the V gene TRBV20-1; TRBD2 matches at 9 bases. Sequencing was carried out using blood. The CDR3 nucleotides are TGCAGTGCGGTGGGGGCGGGAGGGCCGGATACGCAGTATTTT. It specifies CSAVGAGGPDTQYF.